The 3 T cell receptor beta chains presented below share a single source sample, sequenced in a study of blood T cells in healthy people across ages. Then a second PCR, running about 6 to 12 cycles, was carried out with a sample-barcoded 5' primer and a J-beta primer mix. TCRdb fed the 5' RACE reads into MiXCR, producing one record per CDR3 protein. Of 1,500,000 or so distinct CDR3 sequences listed, approximately 42% are singletons. The sequencing input was blood. The source of these receptors is a woman aged 18-30 years in good health.

The table lists this clonotype with a few counts. The rearrangement links TRBV4-1 to TRBJ1-2, with 8 bases identical to TRBD1. Germline values: CDR1 MGHRA, CDR2 YSYEKL. V lost 2 bases to trimming and J lost 7 bases; unmatched junction nucleotides: 9. This CDR3 has 15 residues. This chain's CDR3 is CASSQPDPGGIGYTF. The CDR3 nucleotides read TGCGCCAGCAGCCAACCAGACCCAGGGGGCATTGGCTACACCTTC.

The genes are TRBV7-2 and TRBJ2-5, with 8 bases that match TRBD1. V lost 0 bases to trimming and J lost 6 bases; unmatched junction nucleotides: 0. From germline, CDR1 is SGHTA and CDR2 FQGNSA. The CDR3 extends over 13 amino acids. This CDR3 reads CASSLARGQTQYF. The CDR3 DNA sequence: TGTGCCAGCAGCTTAGCCAGGGGGCAGACCCAGTACTTC.

Remarks on this clonotype: With a much larger clone just one base away, this may be a read error. The chain employs TRBV29-1 and TRBJ1-5, with D perhaps matching TRBD1 (6 bases). The CDR3 has 14 residues. V lost 4 bases and J 2 bases, leaving 12 bases between the germline ends. CDR1 SQVTM and CDR2 ANQGSEA come from the germline V gene. CDR3 bases: TGCAGCGTTGCCCGGGGGGCTGGCAATCAGCCCCAGCATTTT. It translates to CSVARGAGNQPQHF. The full variable domain, in which reference TRBV29-1 and TRBJ1-5 provide the parts outside the CDR3, is SAVISQKPSRDICQRGTSLTIQCQVDSQVTMMFWYRQQPGQSLTLIATANQGSEATYESGFVIDKFPISRPNLTFSTLTVSNMSPEDSSIYLCSVARGAGNQPQHFGDGTRLSIL.